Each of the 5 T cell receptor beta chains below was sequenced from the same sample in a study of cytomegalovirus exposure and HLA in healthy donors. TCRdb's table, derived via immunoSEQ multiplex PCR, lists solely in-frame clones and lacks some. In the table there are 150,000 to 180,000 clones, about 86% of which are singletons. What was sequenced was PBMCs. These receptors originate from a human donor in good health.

CDR3 protein: CSGDSTSTDTQYF. Here the CDR3 DNA reads TGCAGCGGGGACAGCACTAGCACAGATACGCAGTATTTT. The genes are TRBV29-1 and TRBJ2-3, with TRBD1 identical over 7 bases. Unmatched junction bases numbered 4, after V lost 7 bases and J lost 0 bases. This CDR3 contains 13 residues. Germline V gene sequence: CDR1 SQVTM, CDR2 ANQGSEA.

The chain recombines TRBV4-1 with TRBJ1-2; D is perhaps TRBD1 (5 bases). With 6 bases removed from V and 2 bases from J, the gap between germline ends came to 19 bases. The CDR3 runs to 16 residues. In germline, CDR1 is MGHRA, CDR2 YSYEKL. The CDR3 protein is CASSQTVGELNYGYTF. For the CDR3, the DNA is TGCGCCAGCAGTCAGACAGTCGGCGAATTAAACTATGGCTACACCTTC.

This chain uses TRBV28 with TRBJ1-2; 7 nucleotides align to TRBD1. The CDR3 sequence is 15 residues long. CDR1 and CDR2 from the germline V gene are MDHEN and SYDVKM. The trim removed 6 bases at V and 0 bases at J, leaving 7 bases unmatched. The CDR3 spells CASRQQGPTNYGYTF. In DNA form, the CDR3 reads TGTGCCAGCAGACAACAGGGGCCTACTAACTATGGCTACACCTTC.

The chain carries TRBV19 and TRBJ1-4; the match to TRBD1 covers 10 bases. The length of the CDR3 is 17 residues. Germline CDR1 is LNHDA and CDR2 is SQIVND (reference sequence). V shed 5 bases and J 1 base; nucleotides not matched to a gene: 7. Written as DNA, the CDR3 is TGTGCCAGTAGTGCTAGGGACAGGGGAAGAACTAATGAAAAACTGTTTTTT. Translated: CASSARDRGRTNEKLFF.

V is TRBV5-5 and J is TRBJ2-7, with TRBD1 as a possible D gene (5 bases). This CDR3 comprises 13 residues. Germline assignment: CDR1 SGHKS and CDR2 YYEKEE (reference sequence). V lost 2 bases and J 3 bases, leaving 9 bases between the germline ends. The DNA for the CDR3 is TGTGCCAGCAGCTTTCCAGGGATCTACGAGCAGTACTTC. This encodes CASSFPGIYEQYF.